The clone carrying this T cell receptor (beta chain) was seen repeatedly, ten times or more. This sample stems from a study of T cells in Graves' hyperthyroidism and ophthalmopathy. The junction had 11 bases not matched to a gene; V was cut back by 3 bases and J by 7 bases. CDR3 length: 15 amino acids. Germline loops: CDR1 MDHEN, CDR2 SYDVKM. It was at first hyperthyroidism diagnosis, before any ophthalmopathy symptoms, that the blood sample was taken. The source material, RNA transcripts, was used to amplify TCR beta CDR3 regions. An initial round of RT-PCR targeting the TCR CDR3 relied on the HTBI primer set. TCRdb processed the multiplex PCR reads anew with MiXCR; each CDR3 protein has one entry. The sample yields fewer than 450,000 distinct CDR3 sequences, 17% seen once.

Sequenced input: blood. The origin of this receptor is a woman aged 25 to 39 with Graves' hyperthyroidism that later progressed to Graves' ophthalmopathy. This chain links TRBV28 with TRBJ1-1; 7 bases line up with TRBD1. The CDR3 spells CASSFPGTAIYEAFF. Here the CDR3 DNA reads TGTGCCAGCAGTTTCCCCGGGACAGCGATATATGAAGCTTTCTTT.